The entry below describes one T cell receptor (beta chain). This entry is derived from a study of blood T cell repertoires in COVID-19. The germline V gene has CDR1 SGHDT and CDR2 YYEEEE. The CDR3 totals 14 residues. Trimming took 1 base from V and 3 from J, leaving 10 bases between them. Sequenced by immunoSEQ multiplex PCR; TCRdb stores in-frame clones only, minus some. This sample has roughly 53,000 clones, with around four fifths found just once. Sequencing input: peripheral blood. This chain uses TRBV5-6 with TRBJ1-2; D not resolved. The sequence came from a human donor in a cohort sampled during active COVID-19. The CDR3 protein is CASSLPGSYYGYTF. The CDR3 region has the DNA TGTGCCAGCAGCTTGCCCGGGAGTTACTATGGCTACACCTTC.